This T cell receptor beta chain was profiled in a study of response to subunit inactivated influenza vaccine. General study findings and limits: Each seasonal flu vaccination may recruit only limited new T cells, authors suggested.

The ends lost 7 bases at V and 6 bases at J; junction bases unmatched: 12. The CDR3 runs 14 residues. Germline V gives CDR1 DFQATT, CDR2 SNEGSKA (reference sequence). One entry per CDR3 protein, called by TCRdb with MiXCR from the RT-PCR reads. This table holds more than 400,000 distinct CDR3 sequences, under 8.5% found once. This clonotype was counted between two and nine times. Its cognate antigen is unknown. This receptor was obtained from a man aged 50 to 69 who received an inactivated influenza vaccine. V usage is TRBV20-1 and J usage is TRBJ2-1; the match to TRBD1 covers 7 bases. Here the sequenced sample was PBMCs from blood, taken around 25 months after vaccination. The CDR3 is CSVRRGTAVNEQFF. The DNA of the CDR3 is TGCAGTGTCCGTAGGGGGACAGCCGTCAATGAGCAGTTCTTC.